The TCR beta chain described here comes from a study of blood T cells in healthy people across ages. Overall study context: About one barcoded beta molecule was captured per two T cells (by template switching).

In the case of this clonotype: Its target is unknown.

General observations from the study: Among long-lived donors, naive CD4+ cells were more numerous and diversity higher than in aged donors. No conclusive comparison of naive versus antigen-experienced cells was possible with unsorted PBMCs.

Germline V gene sequence: CDR1 DFQATT, CDR2 SNEGSKA (reference sequence). The trim removed 5 bases at V and 0 bases at J, leaving 3 bases unmatched. This CDR3 spans 14 amino acids. With a J-beta primer mix and a sample-barcoded 5' primer, a second PCR ran about 7 to 12 cycles. TCRdb independently ran MiXCR on the 5' RACE reads; one entry per CDR3 protein. The data show about 1,500,000 distinct CDR3 sequences, under 30% seen once. The chain uses TRBV20-1 and TRBJ1-4; 7 bases fit TRBD1. This sequence originates from a woman in her twenties or thirties in good health. The sequencing sample was made of blood. The CDR3 DNA is TGCAGTGCTGGGACAGCCACAACTAATGAAAAACTGTTTTTT. This translates into CSAGTATTNEKLFF.